This T cell receptor beta chain is drawn from a study of T cell clonotyping in hematopoietic cell transplantation. Clones were sequenced by immunoSEQ multiplex PCR, and TCRdb holds only the in-frame ones, with some missing. Of about 36,000 clones in the sample, 88% were seen once. Trimming took 1 base from V and 4 from J, leaving 13 bases between them. The CDR3 runs to 15 residues. CDR1 SGDLS and CDR2 YYNGEE come from the germline V gene. This clonotype was obtained from a woman aged 40 to 55 in good health. Some clones in this sample may be carry-over from other donors' samples. The sequencing input was peripheral blood mononuclear cells. The rearrangement uses TRBV9 and TRBJ2-3; D possibly corresponds to TRBD2 (6 bases). DNA of the CDR3: TGTGCCAGCAGCGTATCCGGGAGTGACGCAGATACGCAGTATTTT. Its translation: CASSVSGSDADTQYF.